These T cell receptor beta chains were read from a single sample in a study of blood T cell repertoires in COVID-19. Assay used: immunoSEQ multiplex PCR; TCRdb lists only in-frame clones, some missing. The sample holds around 250,000 clones, roughly 85% seen once. The sequencing input was PBMCs or T cells enriched from blood (not recorded which). The receptors were gathered from a woman aged 45 to 65 who had recovered from COVID-19. Both conserved end residues are part of each CDR3. The D gene is left open where the match is weak. Not every row has a clone size; where given, it reads once, few, many or a size class.

size	V	length	D	J	DNA	CDR3
-	TRBV2	13	-	TRBJ2-3	TGTGCCAGCAGTCAGGACTTCACAGATACGCAGTATTTT	CASSQDFTDTQYF
-	TRBV28	12	-	TRBJ1-1	TGTGCCAGCAGCACCTCGACAGGTGAAGCTTTCTTT	CASSTSTGEAFF
-	TRBV14	15	TRBD1	TRBJ2-3	TGTGCCAGCAGCTTACAGGGGTTCGGCACAGATACGCAGTATTTT	CASSLQGFGTDTQYF
-	TRBV19	16	TRBD1	TRBJ1-5	TGTGCCAGTAGGTCCGCTCCAGGGGGCGCGGGACAGCCCCAGCATTTT	CASRSAPGGAGQPQHF
-	TRBV7-9	14	TRBD2	TRBJ2-7	TGTGCCAGCAGTTTTAGCGGGAGTTCGACAGAGCAGTACTTC	CASSFSGSSTEQYF
-	TRBV11-2	15	-	TRBJ2-1	TGTGCCAGCAGCTTAGAAGGGGCGCTTTACAATGAGCAGTTCTTC	CASSLEGALYNEQFF
-	TRBV24-1	13	-	TRBJ1-1	TGTGCCACCAGTGATTATCGGGGGGAGAAAGCTTTCTTT	CATSDYRGEKAFF
few	TRBV6-5	13	-	TRBJ1-5	TGTGCCAGCAGCCGGGGGGGTGATCAGCCCCAGCATTTT	CASSRGGDQPQHF
-	TRBV5-1	13	TRBD2	TRBJ2-3	TGCGCCAGCAGCGCGGGGGGGACAGATACGCAGTATTTT	CASSAGGTDTQYF
-	TRBV6-5	13	-	TRBJ1-5	TGTGCCAGCAGTTACGACAGTTATCAGCCCCAGCATTTT	CASSYDSYQPQHF
-	TRBV5-6	15	-	TRBJ2-2	TGTGCCAGCAGCCGAGGGGGGGCGCTTGCCGGGGAGCTGTTTTTT	CASSRGGALAGELFF
-	TRBV29-1	13	-	TRBJ1-1	TGCAGCGTTGAAAGGCGGGAGAACACTGAAGCTTTCTTT	CSVERRENTEAFF
-	TRBV4-1	17	-	TRBJ1-2	TGCGCCAGCAGCCAGGATCCCGGACAGCGAGTCCCCTGGGGCTACACCTTC	CASSQDPGQRVPWGYTF